This T cell receptor beta chain was observed in a study of T cell repertoires in ileal Crohn's disease. General observations from the study: Active smokers at surgery had more clonal expansions than non-smokers.

Germline CDR1 reads SQVTM; CDR2 reads ANQGSEA. Trimming cost V 5 bases and J 5 bases, with 15 bases left between them. There are 13 residues in the CDR3. Documented time point: inflamed ileum from the surgical specimen. As to this clone: Its antigen is undetermined.

Data came from immunoSEQ multiplex PCR; TCRdb stores just in-frame clones and leaves some out. The sample holds roughly 10,000 clones, about nine tenths seen once. The clonotype comes from an adult with Crohn's disease. The chain has TRBV29-1 and TRBJ2-5; D possibly uses TRBD1 or TRBD2 (5 bases each). The specimen sequenced was ileal tissue. The CDR3 DNA is TGCAGCGTTCAGAGGGGCGTGGGGGAGACCCAGTACTTC. Translated: CSVQRGVGETQYF.